The 8 T cell receptor beta chains listed next were all sequenced from one sample in a study of patients and donors after allogeneic stem cell transplantation. Each CDR3 protein is one row after TCRdb ran MiXCR on the RT-PCR reads. The data show about a million distinct CDR3 sequences, with roughly 18% seen just once and roughly 6.4% held by the top ten. Specimen: blood, either unsorted or a sorted T cell fraction (not recorded which). The receptors shown here come from a human donor who was either an allogeneic HSCT recipient or a stem cell or donor lymphocyte infusion donor (not recorded which). It is not recorded whose cells these are; they may come from a transplant donor.

J is TRBJ1-6 and V is TRBV12-3 or TRBV12-4, with D possibly TRBD1 on 6 matching bases. Trimming left V 5 bases short and J 7 bases short, with 15 bases between. The CDR3 loop spans 15 amino acids. CDR3 protein: CASSPDRTINSPLHF. The CDR3 DNA sequence: TGTGCCAGCAGTCCAGACAGGACAATAAATTCACCCCTCCACTTT.

In this sample, this clonotype turned up a few times. The chain employs TRBV12-3 or TRBV12-4 and TRBJ2-1; 7 nucleotides align to TRBD1. The CDR3 runs 16 residues. Germline trimming cut 5 bases from V and 5 bases from J; bases unmatched to any gene: 12. The CDR3 DNA follows: TGTGCCAGCAGTCCCCACAGGGGTGGAGTGAACAATGAGCAGTTCTTC. It yields the protein CASSPHRGGVNNEQFF.

In this sample, this clonotype turned up a few times. V usage is TRBV29-1 and J usage is TRBJ2-7, with D possibly matching TRBD1 (5 bases). Germline V lookup: CDR1 SQVTM, CDR2 ANQGSEA. CDR3 length: 11 amino acids. Trimming removed 4 bases at V and 2 bases at J, with 6 bases between. The CDR3 DNA sequence: TGCAGCGTTGGGGGCCCCTACGAGCAGTACTTC. It specifies CSVGGPYEQYF.

The chain links TRBV27 to TRBJ1-1, with D perhaps TRBD1 (5 bases). This CDR3 region has 16 residues. The germline V and J ends were trimmed by 5 bases and 2 bases, with 18 bases remaining between them. Germline CDR1 MNHEY, CDR2 SMNVEV (reference sequence). CDR3 sequence: CASSPWTPITNTEAFF. CDR3 DNA sequence: TGTGCCAGCAGTCCTTGGACACCGATTACCAACACTGAAGCTTTCTTT.

The chain joins TRBV30 to TRBJ1-2; D unclear. Trimming shortened V by 2 bases and J by 13 bases, and 17 bases separated the two germline ends. Germline V gene data show CDR1 as GTSNPN and CDR2 as SVGIG (reference sequence). The CDR3 totals 12 residues. CDR3 bases: TGTGCCTGGAGTAATGTAGGCCCTTGGGGCACCTTC. Translated, it gives CAWSNVGPWGTF.

Many counts were recorded for this clonotype. The chain recombines TRBV12-3 or TRBV12-4 with TRBJ2-3; 13 positions agree with TRBD2. The junction had 4 bases not matched to a gene; V was cut back by 7 bases and J by 0 bases. This CDR3 is built from 16 residues. The CDR3 bases are TGTGCCAGCACCCAACTAGCGGGGGGGAGCACAGATACGCAGTATTTT. This translates into CASTQLAGGSTDTQYF.

V usage is TRBV7-9 and J usage is TRBJ1-3; 8 bases align to TRBD1. J lost 2 bases, V lost 2 bases, and 2 bases had no gene match. The germline V gene encodes CDR1 SEHNR and CDR2 FQNEAQ (reference sequence). This CDR3 is built from 15 residues. The CDR3 sequence: CASSLSTGAGNTIYF. CDR3 sequence (DNA): TGTGCCAGCAGCTTATCGACAGGGGCTGGAAACACCATATATTTT.

V usage is TRBV6-5 and J usage is TRBJ1-3, with a tentative D call TRBD1 (5 bases). Germline CDR1 is MNHEY and CDR2 is SVGAGI. The CDR3 has 15 amino acids. V gave up 2 bases and J gave up 2 bases, with 10 bases separating them. CDR3 protein: CASSYRGETGNTIYF. As DNA, the CDR3 is TGTGCCAGCAGTTACAGGGGTGAAACTGGAAACACCATATATTTT.